The entry below describes one TCR beta chain. This record comes from a study of blood T cell repertoires in COVID-19. Background on the study: Sample material is recorded as cDNA or gDNA derived from T cells, B-cell-depleted T cells, or PBMCs.

The CDR3 is 15 amino acids. The ends were cut back, 4 bases at V and 5 bases at J, with 15 bases in the middle. Germline lookup yields CDR1 SNHLY and CDR2 FYNNEI. Generated by immunoSEQ multiplex PCR, the TCRdb table keeps only in-frame clones and is missing some. This sample has 150,000 to 160,000 clones, with about 90% found just once. The rearrangement joins TRBV2 to TRBJ1-5; D not certain. Specimen: peripheral blood. The clonotype was recovered from a man aged 50-59 years with acute or convalescent COVID-19. For the CDR3, the DNA is TGTGCCAGCAGTGCCCGGACCGGGAACTATCAGCCCCAGCATTTT. Translating gives CASSARTGNYQPQHF.